A single sample gave rise to the 28 T cell receptor beta chains below, sequenced in a study of blood T cell repertoires in COVID-19. Sequencing was performed with immunoSEQ multiplex PCR; in TCRdb, only in-frame clones are kept and a portion is missing. This sample has 150,000 or so clones; approximately 80% occur once, and the top ten carry 3.5% to 5%. Sequenced input: peripheral blood. The receptor source for this set is an elderly woman with active or convalescent COVID-19.

This chain links TRBV7-3 with TRBJ1-2; 9 positions match TRBD1. V dropped 5 bases and J dropped 4; count of bases not matched to a gene: 14. Germline lookup yields CDR1 SGHTA and CDR2 FQGTGA. The CDR3 length is 17 residues. This CDR3 is CASSAAGTGRIFYGYTF. The CDR3 DNA reads TGTGCCAGCAGCGCCGCCGGGACAGGGAGAATATTCTATGGCTACACCTTC.

This chain links TRBV5-1 with TRBJ1-1, with unresolved D. The CDR3 runs to 14 residues. V shed 0 bases and J shed 0 bases, with 6 bases lying between them. CDR1 and CDR2 (germline): SGHRS, YFSETQ. The CDR3 bases are TGCGCCAGCAGCTTGGACTCCATGAACACTGAAGCTTTCTTT. Encoded protein: CASSLDSMNTEAFF.

V gene TRBV2 combines with J gene TRBJ2-7; maybe TRBD1 (6 bases). This CDR3 is built from 15 residues. From germline, CDR1 is SNHLY and CDR2 FYNNEI. The V and J ends lost 8 bases and 2 bases respectively, with 19 bases between them. This chain's CDR3 is CASWGWVGGTYEQYF. The CDR3 bases are TGTGCCAGCTGGGGGTGGGTAGGGGGTACCTACGAGCAGTACTTC.

The chain employs TRBV7-2 and TRBJ2-7, with TRBD2 matching 11 bases. V was pared by 3 bases and J by 4 bases, with 2 bases of the junction left unmatched. Germline CDR1 reads SGHTA; CDR2 reads FQGNSA. This CDR3 comprises 14 residues. The CDR3 region is CASSFSGGGYEQYF. The DNA of the CDR3 is TGTGCCAGCAGCTTTAGCGGGGGGGGTTACGAGCAGTACTTC.

The V and J genes are TRBV6-5 and TRBJ2-1, with 15 bases lining up with TRBD2. The germline V gene encodes CDR1 MNHEY and CDR2 SVGAGI. The junction had 6 bases not matched to a gene; V was cut back by 7 bases and J by 8 bases. There are 15 residues in the CDR3. The CDR3 region is CASKTRTSGGDEQFF. The CDR3 DNA sequence: TGTGCCAGCAAAACAAGGACTAGCGGGGGGGATGAGCAGTTCTTC.

This chain links TRBV2 with TRBJ1-5; a weak D match, TRBD1 (5 bases). V was clipped by 7 bases and J by 2 bases, with 9 bases between them. The CDR3 extends over 13 amino acids. Germline lookup yields CDR1 SNHLY and CDR2 FYNNEI. The DNA of the CDR3 is TGTGCCAGCACCGGGGGGGGCAATCAGCCCCAGCATTTT. Protein sequence: CASTGGGNQPQHF.

This clone appeared a few times. V usage is TRBV25-1 and J usage is TRBJ1-1; a possible D gene is TRBD1 (5 bases). V lost 1 base and J lost 6, with 12 bases in between. The CDR3 has 14 residues. Germline CDR1 is MGHDK and CDR2 is SYGVNS. The CDR3 nucleotides read TGTGCCAGCAGTGAATTCAGGGCGTCGGCTGAAGCTTTCTTT. This encodes CASSEFRASAEAFF.

The chain couples TRBV19 to TRBJ2-2; 10 bases are shared with TRBD2. Germline values: CDR1 LNHDA, CDR2 SQIVND (reference sequence). The V segment lost 7 bases and the J segment 6 bases; nucleotides outside the gene matches: 8. This CDR3 comprises 15 residues. Here the CDR3 DNA reads TGTGCCAGTACCATTAGCGGGGGGTTCGCCGGGGAGCTGTTTTTT. Its translation is CASTISGGFAGELFF.

V is TRBV30 and J is TRBJ1-4, with D unresolved. CDR3 size: 14 residues. The germline V gene has CDR1 GTSNPN and CDR2 SVGIG (reference sequence). Trimming removed 4 bases at V and 5 bases at J, with 14 bases between. The CDR3 nucleotides are TGTGCCTGGAACGAGGGCAGACGGAATGAAAAACTGTTTTTT. It codes for CAWNEGRRNEKLFF.

V is TRBV7-8 and J is TRBJ2-2; 8 bases are a match to TRBD1. This CDR3 has 16 residues. Germline assignment: CDR1 SGHVS and CDR2 FQNEAQ. After removal of 0 bases from V and 5 bases from J, the junction contained 5 bases not matched to a gene. As DNA, the CDR3 is TGTGCCAGCAGCTTAGCTCCCCAGGGGGCAACCGGGGAGCTGTTTTTT. Amino acids: CASSLAPQGATGELFF.

There are many counts of this clone. The chain recombines TRBV7-9 with TRBJ2-7, with 8 bases aligning to TRBD1. The V segment lost 1 base and the J segment 5 bases; nucleotides outside the gene matches: 7. The length of the CDR3 is 15 residues. Germline loops: CDR1 SEHNR, CDR2 FQNEAQ (reference sequence). The CDR3 region is CASSLGTGRGHEQYF. CDR3 bases: TGTGCCAGCAGCTTAGGAACGGGCAGGGGGCACGAGCAGTACTTC. Looking up the rest from reference TRBV7-9 and TRBJ2-7 gives the full variable domain: DTGVSQNPRHKITKRGQNVTFRCDPISEHNRLYWYRQTLGQGPEFLTYFQNEAQLEKSRLLSDRFSAERPKGSFSTLEIQRTEQGDSAMYLCASSLGTGRGHEQYFGPGTRLTVT.

This clone occurred once. V usage is TRBV6-5 and J usage is TRBJ2-2; TRBD2 agrees at 11 bases. The CDR3 sequence is 15 residues long. CDR1 is MNHEY and CDR2 is SVGAGI in the germline V gene. V dropped 4 bases and J dropped 7; count of bases not matched to a gene: 5. The CDR3 region has the DNA TGTGCCAGCAGTTTTCTAGCGGGGGGTAACGGGGAGCTGTTTTTT. This gives the protein CASSFLAGGNGELFF.

V gene TRBV5-1 combines with J gene TRBJ2-3; TRBD2 might be the D (5 bases). This CDR3 spans 13 amino acids. Trimming shortened V by 2 bases and J by 6 bases, and 10 bases separated the two germline ends. Germline V CDR1 and CDR2: SGHRS, YFSETQ. For the CDR3, the DNA is TGCGCCAGCAGCTTCGGACCGGGGGATACGCAGTATTTT. This translates into CASSFGPGDTQYF.

This clone appeared a few times. The V and J genes are TRBV5-8 and TRBJ1-6; 9 bases map to TRBD1. Germline V gene lookup returns CDR1 SGHTS and CDR2 YDEGEE. V dropped 4 bases and J dropped 0; count of bases not matched to a gene: 5. CDR3 length equals 17 residues. Here the CDR3 DNA reads TGTGCCAGCAGCCTGCGACAGGGGGTCTCCTATAATTCACCCCTCCACTTT. As protein: CASSLRQGVSYNSPLHF.

The chain employs TRBV11-3 and TRBJ1-1, with D maybe TRBD1 (5 bases). Per the germline V gene, CDR1 is SGHNT and CDR2 is YENEEA. This CDR3 has 14 amino acids. V lost 5 bases and J 5 bases, leaving 15 bases between the germline ends. The CDR3 bases are TGTGCCAGCAGCCCTGGACAACTCTCTACTGAAGCTTTCTTT. As protein: CASSPGQLSTEAFF.

V is TRBV18 and J is TRBJ1-3; 7 bases agree with TRBD1. The length of the CDR3 is 15 residues. Germline V lookup: CDR1 KGHSH, CDR2 LQKENI. Trimming took 6 bases from V and 0 from J; bases not matched to a gene: 5. CDR3 protein: CASSRGTASGNTIYF. The CDR3 coding sequence is TGTGCCAGCTCGCGCGGGACAGCCTCTGGAAACACCATATATTTT.

The chain recombines TRBV19 with TRBJ1-2, with D perhaps TRBD1 (5 bases). V was shortened by 6 bases and J by 0 bases, with 20 bases between the two germline ends. Germline CDR1 reads LNHDA; CDR2 reads SQIVND (reference sequence). The CDR3 covers 17 residues. This chain's CDR3 is CASSPGVRVLTNYGYTF. The CDR3, as DNA: TGTGCCAGTAGCCCGGGGGTACGAGTCCTAACTAACTATGGCTACACCTTC.

J is TRBJ2-3 and V is TRBV5-1; 13 bases agree with TRBD2. With V trimmed by 3 bases and J by 4 bases, 11 bases remained unmatched. The CDR3 loop spans 18 amino acids. The germline V gene encodes CDR1 SGHRS and CDR2 YFSETQ. The CDR3 reads CASSSPLLAGGLADTQYF. The CDR3 nucleotides read TGCGCCAGCAGCTCGCCACTACTAGCGGGGGGGCTTGCAGATACGCAGTATTTT.

This chain joins TRBV18 and TRBJ1-5, with 8 bases identical to TRBD1. Germline V gene sequence: CDR1 KGHSH, CDR2 LQKENI. The CDR3 length is 14 residues. Trimming at V came to 3 bases and at J to 5 bases, leaving 3 bases not matched to a gene. This CDR3 reads CASSPTGVYQPQHF. Written as DNA, the CDR3 is TGTGCCAGCTCACCGACAGGGGTATATCAGCCCCAGCATTTT.

The genes are TRBV29-1 and TRBJ1-1; TRBD1 aligns across 9 bases. This CDR3 contains 12 residues. Per germline, CDR1 SQVTM and CDR2 ANQGSEA. Losses at the gene ends were 6 bases for V and 5 bases for J; bases not matched to a gene: 4. Here the CDR3 reads CSVRGTGTEAFF. The CDR3 DNA follows: TGCAGCGTGAGGGGGACAGGGACTGAAGCTTTCTTT. The variable domain in full, with the rest retrieved from reference TRBV29-1 and TRBJ1-1, is SAVISQKPSRDICQRGTSLTIQCQVDSQVTMMFWYRQQPGQSLTLIATANQGSEATYESGFVIDKFPISRPNLTFSTLTVSNMSPEDSSIYLCSVRGTGTEAFFGQGTRLTVV.

In this sample, this clone turned up a few times. The V call is TRBV11-2, the J call TRBJ1-3; D might be TRBD1 (6 bases). Germline V gene sequence: CDR1 SGHAT, CDR2 FQNNGV. The V gene lost 6 bases and the J gene lost 1 base, with 16 bases spanning the gap. The CDR3 sequence is 16 residues long. The chain's CDR3 is CASRVLGASSGNTIYF. DNA for the CDR3: TGTGCCAGCAGGGTCCTGGGGGCTTCGTCTGGAAACACCATATATTTT.

This chain uses TRBV6-2 or TRBV6-3 with TRBJ1-5; 8 bases are shared with TRBD1. The CDR3 totals 14 residues. Trimming cost V 0 bases and J 7 bases; bases outside gene matches: 2. Germline V gene data show CDR1 as MNHEY and CDR2 as SVGEGT. This CDR3 is CASSYSTGEQPQHF. CDR3 in DNA: TGTGCCAGCAGTTACTCGACAGGGGAGCAGCCCCAGCATTTT.

The chain has TRBV12-3 or TRBV12-4 and TRBJ1-2; D might be TRBD1 (6 bases). V dropped 6 bases and J dropped 4 bases, with 12 bases sitting between them. The CDR3 loop spans 13 amino acids. CDR3 sequence reads: CASRKTGIYGYTF. CDR3 DNA sequence: TGTGCCAGCAGAAAGACAGGAATCTATGGCTACACCTTC.

This clone was detected a few times. The gene calls are TRBV20-1 and TRBJ1-4, with unresolved D. The germline V and J ends were trimmed by 5 bases and 8 bases, with 9 bases remaining between them. The CDR3 runs to 11 residues. The germline V gene has CDR1 DFQATT and CDR2 SNEGSKA (reference sequence). CDR3 nucleotide sequence: TGCAGTGCTCACTCGCTCGAAAAACTGTTTTTT. This encodes CSAHSLEKLFF.

This clone has only a few counts. This chain links TRBV4-2 with TRBJ2-1, with D maybe TRBD2 (6 bases). The CDR3 has 17 residues. Per germline, CDR1 LGHNA and CDR2 YNFKEQ. Between the trimmed V and J ends, which lost 3 bases and 7 bases, there was a span of 22 bases. CDR3 sequence: CASSQTFAGQVENEQFF. CDR3 nucleotides: TGTGCCAGCAGCCAGACTTTCGCGGGGCAGGTTGAGAATGAGCAGTTCTTC.

This sequence joins TRBV3-1 (or the pseudogene TRBV3-2) and TRBJ1-2; D gene unclear. The germline V and J ends were trimmed by 1 base and 1 base, with 4 bases remaining between them. This CDR3 region has 13 residues. Germline V gene sequence: CDR1 LGHDT, CDR2 YNNKEL (reference sequence). CDR3 amino acids: CASSQAYNYGYTF. The CDR3 coding sequence is TGTGCCAGCAGCCAAGCGTATAACTATGGCTACACCTTC.

Only a few counts were recorded for this clone. This chain connects TRBV7-2 to TRBJ2-7, with D tentatively TRBD2 (7 bases). The germline V gene has CDR1 SGHTA and CDR2 FQGNSA. V was trimmed by 5 bases and J by 4 bases, leaving 12 bases between them. This CDR3 is built from 13 residues. The CDR3, as DNA: TGTGCCAGCAGCCGGGGGGCAGGGTACGAGCAGTACTTC. Translation gives CASSRGAGYEQYF.

This clone was counted a few times. The chain's CDR3 is CASSPQATNEKLFF. Written as DNA, the CDR3 is TGTGCCAGCAGCCCCCAGGCAACTAATGAAAAACTGTTTTTT. This rearrangement joins TRBV28 to TRBJ1-4, with D uncertain. V was clipped by 6 bases and J by 0 bases, with 8 bases between them. Germline CDR1 MDHEN, CDR2 SYDVKM. CDR3 length: 14 amino acids.